The entry that follows covers one T cell receptor beta chain sequence. Libraries were prepared by immunoSEQ multiplex PCR; TCRdb keeps only in-frame clonotypes and omits some of them. The table shows 550,000 to 850,000 clones, with about 74% occurring only once. This CDR3 contains 15 residues. CDR1 and CDR2 from the germline V gene are LNHDA and SQIVND (reference sequence). Trimming pared 3 bases from V and 9 bases from J, leaving 18 bases between. This record comes from a study of shared clonotypes between healthy human individuals. This sequence originates from a young woman in good health. The material sequenced was memory CD4+ T cells sorted from blood. Subset indicated: CD45RA-negative fraction. V usage is TRBV19 and J usage is TRBJ2-4, with D perhaps matching TRBD2 (6 bases). CDR3 sequence reads: CASSMGRGTRGIQYF. The CDR3 DNA reads TGTGCCAGTAGTATGGGCCGGGGGACGAGAGGCATTCAGTACTTC.